This T cell receptor beta chain was retrieved from a study of T cell clones after liver transplantation. Study overall: TCRbeta sequencing after a pre-transplant mixed lymphocyte reaction identified graft-donor-reactive clones, later tracked in post-transplant blood.

The V gene lost 0 bases and the J gene lost 1 base, with 4 bases spanning the gap. CDR3 length: 13 amino acids. The germline V gene encodes CDR1 SGDLS and CDR2 YYNGEE. Using immunoSEQ multiplex PCR, the repertoire was profiled, and TCRdb retains in-frame clones only, with some absent. The sample consists of tens of thousands of clones, about nine tenths of them appearing once. The rearrangement joins TRBV9 to TRBJ1-1; D is undetermined. This clonotype was sampled from a human donor who received a liver transplant. The sequencing here drew on CD4+ T cells from blood, taken before liver transplant. The CDR3 nucleotides are TGTGCCAGCAGCGTAGTAGCGAACACTGAAGCTTTCTTT. Its protein product is CASSVVANTEAFF.